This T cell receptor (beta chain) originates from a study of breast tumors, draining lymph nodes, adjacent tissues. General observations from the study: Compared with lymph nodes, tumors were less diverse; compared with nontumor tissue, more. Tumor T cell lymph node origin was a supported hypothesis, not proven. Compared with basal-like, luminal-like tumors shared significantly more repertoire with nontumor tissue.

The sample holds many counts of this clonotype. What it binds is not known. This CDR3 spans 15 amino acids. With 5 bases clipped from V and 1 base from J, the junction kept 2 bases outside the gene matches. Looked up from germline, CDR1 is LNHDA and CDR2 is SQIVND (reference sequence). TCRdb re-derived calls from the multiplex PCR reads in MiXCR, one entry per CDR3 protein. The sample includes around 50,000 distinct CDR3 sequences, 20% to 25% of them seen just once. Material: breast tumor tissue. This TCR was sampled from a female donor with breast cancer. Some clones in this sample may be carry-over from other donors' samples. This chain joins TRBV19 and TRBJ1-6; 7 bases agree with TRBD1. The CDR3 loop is CASSPGQSYNSPLHF. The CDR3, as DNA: TGTGCCAGTAGTCCGGGACAGTCCTATAATTCACCCCTCCACTTT.